These 11 T cell receptor beta chains were sequenced from one sample in a study of T cells in Graves' hyperthyroidism and ophthalmopathy. RNA transcripts provided the source from which TCR beta CDR3 regions were amplified. HTBI primers drove first-round RT-PCR of the TCR CDR3. TCRdb analysed the multiplex PCR reads with MiXCR anew, one entry per CDR3 protein. Here the sample spans around 370,000 distinct CDR3 sequences, less than 20% being singletons. The sequencing input was blood. The origin of the receptors is a man aged 18 to 29 with Graves' ophthalmopathy.

At least ten counts were recorded for this clonotype. The gene calls are TRBV7-9 and TRBJ2-7; the match to TRBD2 covers 8 bases. The CDR3 totals 15 residues. Germline values: CDR1 SEHNR, CDR2 FQNEAQ (reference sequence). V lost 5 bases, J lost 4 bases, and 10 bases stayed unmatched. CDR3 region: CASSPTSGDKYEQYF. In DNA, the CDR3 is TGTGCCAGCAGCCCAACTAGCGGCGATAAATACGAGCAGTACTTC.

The rearrangement joins TRBV7-6 to TRBJ2-6; D not certain. CDR3 length: 16 amino acids. The germline CDR1 and CDR2 sequences are SGHVS and FNYEAQ. The V gene lost 0 bases and the J gene lost 0 bases, with 6 bases spanning the gap. The CDR3 spells CASSLAFTSGANVLTF. DNA for the CDR3: TGTGCCAGCAGCTTAGCCTTTACCTCTGGGGCCAACGTCCTGACTTTC.

The chain uses TRBV18 and TRBJ2-1; D uncertain. CDR1 and CDR2 from the germline V gene are KGHSH and LQKENI. The CDR3 is made up of 18 amino acids. V lost 3 bases to trimming and J lost 0 bases, with 18 bases between them. The DNA of the CDR3 is TGTGCCAGCTCACCCCCCTGGTCGACGGCGAGCTCCTACAATGAGCAGTTCTTC. This sequence encodes CASSPPWSTASSYNEQFF.

This clonotype occurred a few times. The chain combines TRBV29-1 with TRBJ2-3; 8 bases are a match to TRBD1. The CDR3 has 14 residues. The germline gives CDR1 SQVTM, CDR2 ANQGSEA. With 4 bases clipped from V and 3 bases from J, the junction kept 6 bases outside the gene matches. CDR3 coding DNA: TGCAGCGTTGGAGCTACAGGGGGTACAGATACGCAGTATTTT. Encoded protein: CSVGATGGTDTQYF.

The chain couples TRBV9 to TRBJ1-6; D uncertain. V lost 0 bases and J 6 bases, leaving 13 bases between the germline ends. Per the germline V gene, CDR1 is SGDLS and CDR2 is YYNGEE. The CDR3 covers 16 residues. The CDR3 region is CASSVEGGRLNSPLHF. The CDR3 DNA reads TGTGCCAGCAGCGTAGAAGGTGGCAGGCTTAATTCACCCCTCCACTTT.

V usage is TRBV5-1 and J usage is TRBJ1-2; the match to TRBD1 covers 9 bases. V lost 1 base to trimming and J lost 6 bases; unmatched junction nucleotides: 4. The length of the CDR3 is 14 residues. The germline V gene encodes CDR1 SGHRS and CDR2 YFSETQ. In nucleotides, the CDR3 is TGCGCCAGCAGCTTGACAGGGGGCGATCATGGCTACACCTTC. Translated: CASSLTGGDHGYTF.

This clonotype has a handful of counts. The rearrangement uses TRBV5-1 and TRBJ1-6; D perhaps matches TRBD1 (5 bases). The CDR3 covers 15 residues. The germline gives CDR1 SGHRS, CDR2 YFSETQ. Trimming pared 5 bases from V and 8 bases from J, leaving 17 bases between. The CDR3 DNA reads TGCGCCAGCAGATCATTCGGGACTGCGGATTCACCCCTCCACTTT. It specifies CASRSFGTADSPLHF.

In its sample, this clonotype was seen a few times. The chain couples TRBV24-1 to TRBJ2-7; 9 bases agree with TRBD2. Germline CDR1 is KGHDR and CDR2 is SFDVKD. CDR3 length: 15 amino acids. The J segment lost 3 bases and the V segment lost 3 bases, leaving 5 bases of the junction unmatched. The CDR3 is CATSDGAGGVYEQYF. CDR3 bases: TGTGCCACCAGTGATGGAGCGGGGGGCGTCTACGAGCAGTACTTC.

This clonotype was counted a few times. The chain uses TRBV20-1 and TRBJ1-5; a possible D gene is TRBD1 (5 bases). CDR3 length: 13 amino acids. V was trimmed by 3 bases and J by 7 bases, leaving 13 bases between them. From germline, CDR1 is DFQATT and CDR2 SNEGSKA (reference sequence). The CDR3 sequence: CSARSSGTQPQHF. The CDR3 DNA reads TGCAGTGCTAGGTCGTCAGGGACCCAGCCCCAGCATTTT.

The chain links TRBV20-1 to TRBJ2-5; 8 bases line up with TRBD2. The J segment lost 2 bases and the V segment lost 1 base, leaving 6 bases of the junction unmatched. The germline V gene has CDR1 DFQATT and CDR2 SNEGSKA (reference sequence). The CDR3 extends over 15 amino acids. Written as DNA, the CDR3 is TGCAGTGCTAGAGGCGGAGCGGGGGAACAAGAGACCCAGTACTTC. Its translation: CSARGGAGEQETQYF.

This clonotype was found many times. The rearrangement links TRBV24-1 to TRBJ2-3; D unresolved. The CDR3 contains 14 residues. Trimming pared 3 bases from V and 0 bases from J, leaving 6 bases between. Germline V gives CDR1 KGHDR, CDR2 SFDVKD. This CDR3 reads CATSDARSTDTQYF. DNA for the CDR3: TGTGCCACCAGTGATGCCCGGAGCACAGATACGCAGTATTTT.